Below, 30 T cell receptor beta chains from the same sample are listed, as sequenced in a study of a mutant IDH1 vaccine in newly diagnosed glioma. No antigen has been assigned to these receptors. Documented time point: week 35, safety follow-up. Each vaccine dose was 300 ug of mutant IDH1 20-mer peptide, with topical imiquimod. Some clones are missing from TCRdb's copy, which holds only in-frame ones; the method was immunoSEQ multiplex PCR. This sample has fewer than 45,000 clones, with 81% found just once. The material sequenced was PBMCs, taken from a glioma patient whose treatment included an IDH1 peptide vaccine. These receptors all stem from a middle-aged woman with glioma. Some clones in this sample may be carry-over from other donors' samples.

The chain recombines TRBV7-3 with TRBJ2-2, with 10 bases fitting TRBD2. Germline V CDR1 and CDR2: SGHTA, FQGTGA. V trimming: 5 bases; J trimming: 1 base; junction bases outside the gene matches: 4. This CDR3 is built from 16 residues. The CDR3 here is CASSRERGGNTGELFF. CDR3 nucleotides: TGTGCCAGCAGCCGGGAGCGGGGGGGGAACACCGGGGAGCTGTTTTTT.

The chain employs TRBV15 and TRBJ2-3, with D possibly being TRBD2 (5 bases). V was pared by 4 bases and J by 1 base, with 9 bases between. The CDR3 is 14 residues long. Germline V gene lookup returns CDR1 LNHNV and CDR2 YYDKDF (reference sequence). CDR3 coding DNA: TGTGCCACCAGCACGGGGTCCCGCACAGATACGCAGTATTTT. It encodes CATSTGSRTDTQYF.

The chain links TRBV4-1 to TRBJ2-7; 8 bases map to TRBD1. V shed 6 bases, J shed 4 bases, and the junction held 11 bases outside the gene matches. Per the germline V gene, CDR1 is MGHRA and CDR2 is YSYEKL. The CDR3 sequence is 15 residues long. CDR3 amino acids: CASRLVTGGDYEQYF. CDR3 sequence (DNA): TGCGCCAGCAGGCTCGTCACAGGGGGTGATTACGAGCAGTACTTC.

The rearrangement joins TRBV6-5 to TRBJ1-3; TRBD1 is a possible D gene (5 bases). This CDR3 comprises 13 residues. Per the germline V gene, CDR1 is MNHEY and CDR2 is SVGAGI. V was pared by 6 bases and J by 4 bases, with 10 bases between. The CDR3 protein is CASRRDGGNTIYF. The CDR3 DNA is TGTGCCAGCAGGCGGGACGGAGGAAACACCATATATTTT.

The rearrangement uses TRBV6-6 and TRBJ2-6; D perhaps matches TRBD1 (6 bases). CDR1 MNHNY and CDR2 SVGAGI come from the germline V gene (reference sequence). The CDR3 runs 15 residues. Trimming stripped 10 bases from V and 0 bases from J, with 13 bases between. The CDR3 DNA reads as TGTGCCACCCAAAAGGGGGACTCTGGGGCCAACGTCCTGACTTTC. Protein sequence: CATQKGDSGANVLTF.

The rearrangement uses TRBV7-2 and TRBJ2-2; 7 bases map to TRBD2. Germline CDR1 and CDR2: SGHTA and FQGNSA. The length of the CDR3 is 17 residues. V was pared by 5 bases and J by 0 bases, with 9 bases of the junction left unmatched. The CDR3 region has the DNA TGTGCCAGCAGCAGAGCCCGGGGGGAAACGAACACCGGGGAGCTGTTTTTT. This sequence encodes CASSRARGETNTGELFF.

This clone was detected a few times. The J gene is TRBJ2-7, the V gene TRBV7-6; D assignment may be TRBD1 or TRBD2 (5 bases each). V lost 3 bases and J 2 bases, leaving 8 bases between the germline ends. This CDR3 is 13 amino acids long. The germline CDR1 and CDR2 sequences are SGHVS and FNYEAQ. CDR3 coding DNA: TGTGCCAGCAGCTTCGGGGCCACCTACGAGCAGTACTTC. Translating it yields CASSFGATYEQYF. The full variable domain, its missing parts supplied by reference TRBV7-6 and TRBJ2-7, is GAGVSQSPRYKVTKRGQDVALRCDPISGHVSLYWYRQALGQGPEFLTYFNYEAQQDKSGLPNDRFSAERPEGSISTLTIQRTEQRDSAMYRCASSFGATYEQYFGPGTRLTVT.

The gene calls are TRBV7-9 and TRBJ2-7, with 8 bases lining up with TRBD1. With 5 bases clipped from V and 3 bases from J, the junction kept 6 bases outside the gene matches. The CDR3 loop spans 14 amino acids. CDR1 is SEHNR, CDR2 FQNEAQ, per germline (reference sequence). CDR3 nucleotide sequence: TGTGCCAGCAGCCCGGACAGGGTCAGCTACGAGCAGTACTTC. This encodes CASSPDRVSYEQYF.

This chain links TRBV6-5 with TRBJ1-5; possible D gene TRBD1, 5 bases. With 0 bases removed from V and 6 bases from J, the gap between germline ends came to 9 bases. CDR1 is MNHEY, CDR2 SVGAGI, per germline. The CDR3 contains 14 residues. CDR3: CASSYSGPPQPQHF. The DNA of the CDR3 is TGTGCCAGCAGTTACTCGGGGCCGCCTCAGCCCCAGCATTTT.

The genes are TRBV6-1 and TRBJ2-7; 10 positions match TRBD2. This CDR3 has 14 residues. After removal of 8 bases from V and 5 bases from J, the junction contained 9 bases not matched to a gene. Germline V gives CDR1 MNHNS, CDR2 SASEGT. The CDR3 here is CASHSGRRGHEQYF. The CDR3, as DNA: TGTGCCAGCCATAGCGGGAGGAGGGGCCACGAGCAGTACTTC.

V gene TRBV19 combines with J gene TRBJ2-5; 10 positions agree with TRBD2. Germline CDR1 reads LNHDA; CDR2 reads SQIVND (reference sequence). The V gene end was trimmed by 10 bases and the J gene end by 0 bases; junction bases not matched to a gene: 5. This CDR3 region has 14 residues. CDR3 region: CATSTSGYQETQYF. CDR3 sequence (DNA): TGTGCCACCTCGACTAGCGGGTACCAAGAGACCCAGTACTTC.

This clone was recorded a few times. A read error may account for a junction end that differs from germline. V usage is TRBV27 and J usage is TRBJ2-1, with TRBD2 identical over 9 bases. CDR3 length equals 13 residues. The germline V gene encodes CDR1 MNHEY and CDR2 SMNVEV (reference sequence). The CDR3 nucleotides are TGTGCCAGCAGTTGGTCTAGCGGGGCGATTGAACTCTTC. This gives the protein CASSWSSGAIELF.

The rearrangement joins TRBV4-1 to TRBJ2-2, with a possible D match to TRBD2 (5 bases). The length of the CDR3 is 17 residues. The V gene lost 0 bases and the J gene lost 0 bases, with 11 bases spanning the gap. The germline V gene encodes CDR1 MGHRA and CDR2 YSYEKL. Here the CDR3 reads CASSQDRGVSNTGELFF. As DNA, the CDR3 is TGCGCCAGCAGCCAAGATCGGGGAGTCTCGAACACCGGGGAGCTGTTTTTT.

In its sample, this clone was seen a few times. The CDR3 coding sequence is TGTGCCAGTAGTATCATCCGGGACACCGATCAAGCCCAGCATTTT. It translates to CASSIIRDTDQAQHF. V and J are TRBV19 and TRBJ1-5; a possible D gene is TRBD1 (6 bases). V was trimmed by 3 bases and J by 11 bases, leaving 20 bases between them. Germline CDR1 reads LNHDA; CDR2 reads SQIVND (reference sequence). The length of the CDR3 is 15 residues. Full variable domain (missing parts from reference TRBV19 and TRBJ1-5): DGGITQSPKYLFRKEGQNVTLSCEQNLNHDAMYWYRQDPGQGLRLIYYSQIVNDFQKGDIAEGYSVSREKKESFPLTVTSAQKNPTAFYLCASSIIRDTDQAQHFGDGTRLSIL.

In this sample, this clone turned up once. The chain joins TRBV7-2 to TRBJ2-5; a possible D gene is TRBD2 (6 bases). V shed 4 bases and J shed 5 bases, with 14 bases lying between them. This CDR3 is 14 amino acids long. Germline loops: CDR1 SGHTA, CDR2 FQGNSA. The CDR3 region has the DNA TGTGCCAGCAGCTCCCCTCCCCGGGGGGAGACCCAGTACTTC. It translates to CASSSPPRGETQYF.

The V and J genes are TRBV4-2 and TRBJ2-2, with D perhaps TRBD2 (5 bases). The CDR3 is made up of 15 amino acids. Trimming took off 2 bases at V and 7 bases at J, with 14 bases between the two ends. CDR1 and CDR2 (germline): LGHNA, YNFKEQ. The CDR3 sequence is CASSQTTSTRGELFF. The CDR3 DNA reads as TGTGCCAGCAGCCAAACAACTAGTACCCGCGGGGAGCTGTTTTTT.

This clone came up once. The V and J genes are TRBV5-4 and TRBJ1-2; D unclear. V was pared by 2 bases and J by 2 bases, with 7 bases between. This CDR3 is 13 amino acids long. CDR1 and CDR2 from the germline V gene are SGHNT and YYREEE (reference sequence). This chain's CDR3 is CASSFGPNYGYTF. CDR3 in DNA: TGTGCCAGCAGCTTTGGTCCCAACTATGGCTACACCTTC.

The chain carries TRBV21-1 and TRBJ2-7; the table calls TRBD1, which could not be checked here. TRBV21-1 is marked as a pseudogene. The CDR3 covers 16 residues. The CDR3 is CASSKIRYRGEDEQYF. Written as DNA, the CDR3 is TGTGCCAGCAGCAAAATCCGATACAGGGGAGAGGACGAGCAGTACTTC.

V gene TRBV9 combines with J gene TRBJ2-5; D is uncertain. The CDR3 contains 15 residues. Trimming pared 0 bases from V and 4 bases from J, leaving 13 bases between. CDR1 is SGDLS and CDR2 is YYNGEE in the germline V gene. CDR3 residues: CASSVGPTARETQYF. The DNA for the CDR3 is TGTGCCAGCAGCGTAGGTCCTACGGCGCGAGAGACCCAGTACTTC.

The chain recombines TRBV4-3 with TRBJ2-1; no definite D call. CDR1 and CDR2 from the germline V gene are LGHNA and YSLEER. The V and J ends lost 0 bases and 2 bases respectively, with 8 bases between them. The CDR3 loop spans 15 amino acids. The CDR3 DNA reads TGCGCCAGCAGCCAAGAAGGCGAGACCTACAATGAGCAGTTCTTC. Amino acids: CASSQEGETYNEQFF.

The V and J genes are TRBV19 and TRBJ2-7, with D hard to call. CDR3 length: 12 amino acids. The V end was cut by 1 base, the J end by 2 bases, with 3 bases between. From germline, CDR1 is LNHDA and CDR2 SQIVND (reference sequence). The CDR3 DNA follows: TGTGCCAGTAGTATAGGACCCTACGAGCAGTACTTC. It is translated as CASSIGPYEQYF.

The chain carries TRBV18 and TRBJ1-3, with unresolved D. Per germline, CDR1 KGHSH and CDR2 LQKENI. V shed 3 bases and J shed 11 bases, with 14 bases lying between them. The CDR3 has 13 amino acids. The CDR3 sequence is CASSPETGESIYF. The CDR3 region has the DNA TGTGCCAGCTCACCGGAGACCGGGGAGTCCATATATTTT.

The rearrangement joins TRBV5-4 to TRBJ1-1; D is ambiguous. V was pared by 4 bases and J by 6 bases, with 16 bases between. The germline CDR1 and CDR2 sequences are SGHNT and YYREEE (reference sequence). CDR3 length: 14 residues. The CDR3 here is CASSEPKGGAEAFF. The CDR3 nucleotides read TGTGCCAGCAGCGAACCCAAGGGTGGTGCTGAAGCTTTCTTT.

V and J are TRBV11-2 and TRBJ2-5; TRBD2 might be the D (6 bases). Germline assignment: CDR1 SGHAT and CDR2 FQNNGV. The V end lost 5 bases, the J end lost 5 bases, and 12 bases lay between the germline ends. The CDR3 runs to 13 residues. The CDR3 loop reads CASSPRLEETQYF. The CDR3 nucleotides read TGTGCCAGCAGCCCCCGACTAGAGGAGACCCAGTACTTC. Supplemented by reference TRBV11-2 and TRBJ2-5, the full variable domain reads EAGVAQSPRYKIIEKRQSVAFWCNPISGHATLYWYQQILGQGPKLLIQFQNNGVVDDSQLPKDRFSAERLKGVDSTLKIQPAKLEDSAVYLCASSPRLEETQYFGPGTRLLVL.

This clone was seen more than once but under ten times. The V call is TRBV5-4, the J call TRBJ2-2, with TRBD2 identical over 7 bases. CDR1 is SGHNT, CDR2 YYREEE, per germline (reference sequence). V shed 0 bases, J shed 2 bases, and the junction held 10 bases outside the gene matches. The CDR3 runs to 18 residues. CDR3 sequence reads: CASSLGIRGRANTGELFF. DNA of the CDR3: TGTGCCAGCAGCTTGGGGATTCGGGGGAGGGCTAACACCGGGGAGCTGTTTTTT.

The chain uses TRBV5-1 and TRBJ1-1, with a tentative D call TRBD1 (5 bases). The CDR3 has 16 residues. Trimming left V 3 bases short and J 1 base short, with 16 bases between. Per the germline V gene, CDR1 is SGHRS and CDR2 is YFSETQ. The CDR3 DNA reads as TGCGCCAGCAGCTCGCCTACGGGACGAGGGAACACTGAAGCTTTCTTT. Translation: CASSSPTGRGNTEAFF.

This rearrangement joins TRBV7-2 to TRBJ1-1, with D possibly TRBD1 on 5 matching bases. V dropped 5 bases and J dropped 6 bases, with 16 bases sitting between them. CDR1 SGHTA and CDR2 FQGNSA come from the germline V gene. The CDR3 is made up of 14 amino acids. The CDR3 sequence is CASSLYTLGAEAFF. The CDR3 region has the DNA TGTGCCAGCAGCCTCTACACTCTGGGGGCTGAAGCTTTCTTT.

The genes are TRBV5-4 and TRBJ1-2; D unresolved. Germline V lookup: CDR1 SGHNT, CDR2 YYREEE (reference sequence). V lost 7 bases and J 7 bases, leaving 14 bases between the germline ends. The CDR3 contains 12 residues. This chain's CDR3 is CASGRRASGYTF. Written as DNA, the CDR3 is TGTGCCAGCGGGCGGAGAGCGAGTGGCTACACCTTC.

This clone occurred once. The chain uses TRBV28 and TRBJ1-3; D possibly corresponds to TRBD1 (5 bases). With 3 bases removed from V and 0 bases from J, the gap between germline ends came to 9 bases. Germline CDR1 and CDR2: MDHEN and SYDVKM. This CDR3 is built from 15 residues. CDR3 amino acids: CASSFYRYSGNTIYF. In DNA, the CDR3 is TGTGCCAGCAGTTTCTACAGGTACTCTGGAAACACCATATATTTT.

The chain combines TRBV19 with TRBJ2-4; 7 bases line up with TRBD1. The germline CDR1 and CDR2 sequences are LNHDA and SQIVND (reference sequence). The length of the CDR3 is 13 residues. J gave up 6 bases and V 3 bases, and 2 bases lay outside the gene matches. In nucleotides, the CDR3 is TGTGCCAGTAGTATCAACAGGGGAAACATTCAGTACTTC. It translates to CASSINRGNIQYF.